The 31 T cell receptor beta chains presented below share a single source sample, sequenced in a study of blood T cell repertoires in COVID-19. The table came from immunoSEQ multiplex PCR; TCRdb's copy has only in-frame clones and leaves some out. Among 350,000 or so clones listed, approximately 89% were seen once. Material for sequencing was peripheral blood. Every receptor here comes from a woman aged 55-69 years with COVID-19, enrolled during active disease.

This chain links TRBV7-3 with TRBJ2-1; 10 positions match TRBD2. Germline V gene lookup returns CDR1 SGHTA and CDR2 FQGTGA. After removal of 5 bases from V and 8 bases from J, the junction contained 9 bases not matched to a gene. This CDR3 region has 15 residues. Here the CDR3 reads CASSQRGGRPDEQFF. CDR3 DNA sequence: TGTGCCAGCAGCCAGCGGGGGGGCCGACCGGATGAGCAGTTCTTC.

The genes are TRBV18 and TRBJ2-5; D unresolved. Germline loops: CDR1 KGHSH, CDR2 LQKENI. Trimming left V 3 bases short and J 4 bases short, with 6 bases between. The CDR3 has 12 residues. The CDR3 sequence: CASSPNRETQYF. The CDR3 coding sequence is TGTGCCAGCTCACCTAACAGAGAGACCCAGTACTTC. Filled out from reference TRBV18 and TRBJ2-5, the complete variable domain reads NAGVMQNPRHLVRRRGQEARLRCSPMKGHSHVYWYRQLPEEGLKFMVYLQKENIIDESGMPKERFSAEFPKEGPSILRIQQVVRGDSAAYFCASSPNRETQYFGPGTRLLVL.

The chain recombines TRBV29-1 with TRBJ2-5; 9 nucleotides line up with TRBD1. The CDR3 length is 15 residues. J was trimmed by 0 bases and V by 5 bases; bases with no gene match: 7. Germline V gene data show CDR1 as SQVTM and CDR2 as ANQGSEA. The DNA for the CDR3 is TGCAGCGTTAGGCTCGGGACAGGGTACCAAGAGACCCAGTACTTC. Amino acid sequence: CSVRLGTGYQETQYF.

The rearrangement uses TRBV11-2 and TRBJ2-7, with TRBD1 matching over 8 bases. After removal of 2 bases from V and 6 bases from J, the junction contained 9 bases not matched to a gene. Germline loops: CDR1 SGHAT, CDR2 FQNNGV. The CDR3 consists of 15 residues. CDR3 loop: CASSLQRQGAIEQYF. The CDR3 DNA follows: TGTGCCAGCAGCTTACAGAGGCAGGGGGCGATCGAGCAGTACTTC.

This clone was observed once. The V gene is TRBV19, the J gene TRBJ1-2; the D is unclear. Trimming cost V 1 base and J 0 bases, with 12 bases left between them. Germline CDR1 LNHDA, CDR2 SQIVND (reference sequence). CDR3 length: 16 amino acids. CDR3 residues: CASSIVSGEANYGYTF. Written as DNA, the CDR3 is TGTGCCAGTAGTATAGTAAGCGGAGAAGCTAACTATGGCTACACCTTC.

The chain links TRBV7-6 to TRBJ2-2; 8 bases align to TRBD1. This CDR3 has 18 residues. V shed 5 bases, J shed 1 base, and the junction held 12 bases outside the gene matches. Germline CDR1 is SGHVS and CDR2 is FNYEAQ. This CDR3 is CASSGRGATGGNTGELFF. The CDR3 coding sequence is TGTGCCAGCAGCGGAAGGGGGGCCACAGGGGGGAACACCGGGGAGCTGTTTTTT.

The CDR3 reads CASRGLNSYNSPLHF. As DNA, the CDR3 is TGTGCCAGCAGGGGCCTTAACTCCTATAATTCACCCCTCCACTTT. The rearrangement uses TRBV25-1 and TRBJ1-6; D call uncertain. CDR1 is MGHDK and CDR2 is SYGVNS in the germline V gene. CDR3 length: 15 residues. Trimming shortened V by 6 bases and J by 0 bases, and 9 bases separated the two germline ends.

The V call is TRBV21-1, the J call TRBJ1-2. TRBV21-1 is designated a pseudogene. The CDR3 is 14 amino acids. Written as DNA, the CDR3 is TGTGCCAGCACCCGACTTGGCCCGTGCTATGGCTACACCTTC. Translated, it gives CASTRLGPCYGYTF.

This clone is a singleton in its sample. The chain couples TRBV19 to TRBJ2-1; 8 bases are a match to TRBD1. Germline V gene data show CDR1 as LNHDA and CDR2 as SQIVND (reference sequence). Unmatched junction bases numbered 11, after V lost 5 bases and J lost 8 bases. CDR3 length equals 15 residues. The CDR3 reads CASSARDRLGYEQFF. DNA of the CDR3: TGTGCCAGTAGTGCCCGGGACAGGCTAGGATATGAGCAGTTCTTC.

The chain is built from TRBV27 and TRBJ1-1; no clear D. The V and J ends lost 3 bases and 1 base respectively, with 9 bases between them. The germline V gene encodes CDR1 MNHEY and CDR2 SMNVEV (reference sequence). This CDR3 comprises 14 residues. This CDR3 is CASSFLQKNTEAFF. The CDR3 DNA reads TGTGCCAGCAGTTTTTTACAGAAGAACACTGAAGCTTTCTTT.

The rearrangement uses TRBV2 and TRBJ1-5; perhaps TRBD1 as D (5 bases). Trimming took off 1 base at V and 4 bases at J, with 14 bases between the two ends. Germline-derived CDR1 and CDR2 are SNHLY and FYNNEI. CDR3 size: 16 residues. CDR3 DNA sequence: TGTGCCAGCAGTGAAGACGGGGGGGTGGTTAATCAGCCCCAGCATTTT. This gives the protein CASSEDGGVVNQPQHF.

The genes are TRBV18 and TRBJ2-3; 9 bases match TRBD2. There are 15 residues in the CDR3. Germline V lookup: CDR1 KGHSH, CDR2 LQKENI. The junction had 1 base not matched to a gene; V was cut back by 2 bases and J by 1 base. The CDR3 DNA sequence: TGTGCCAGCTCACCAATAGCGGGGGGCACAGATACGCAGTATTTT. It encodes CASSPIAGGTDTQYF.

J is TRBJ1-4 and V is TRBV12-5; D not certain. CDR1 LGHNT and CDR2 FRNRAP come from the germline V gene. CDR3 length: 13 residues. Trimming cost V 2 bases and J 8 bases, with 9 bases left between them. CDR3 in DNA: TGTGCTAGTGGTTTGCTTAATTTGGAAAAACTGTTTTTT. Amino acids: CASGLLNLEKLFF.

V is TRBV7-9 and J is TRBJ2-7; 10 positions match TRBD1. Germline V CDR1 and CDR2: SEHNR, FQNEAQ (reference sequence). V was clipped by 4 bases and J by 4 bases; unmatched bases: 13. The CDR3 is 17 residues long. The CDR3 sequence is CASSSPGQGKYVYEQYF. In nucleotides, the CDR3 is TGTGCCAGCAGCTCTCCGGGACAGGGGAAGTACGTATACGAGCAGTACTTC.

The chain links TRBV11-2 to TRBJ2-5; D is possibly TRBD1 (6 bases). The CDR3 sequence is 13 residues long. V dropped 5 bases and J dropped 1 base, with 8 bases sitting between them. Germline lookup yields CDR1 SGHAT and CDR2 FQNNGV. In nucleotides, the CDR3 is TGTGCCAGCAGCCGGGACACCCAAGAGACCCAGTACTTC. It is translated as CASSRDTQETQYF.

This clone showed up just a few times. This chain connects TRBV11-1 to TRBJ2-7; TRBD2 matches at 9 bases. CDR1 and CDR2 (germline): SGHAT, FQDESV (reference sequence). The CDR3 totals 14 residues. V dropped 3 bases and J dropped 3; count of bases not matched to a gene: 3. The CDR3 loop is CASSLTSGNYEQYF. In DNA, the CDR3 is TGTGCCAGCAGCTTGACTAGCGGAAACTACGAGCAGTACTTC.

This chain connects TRBV5-1 to TRBJ2-7; 7 bases agree with TRBD2. J was trimmed by 2 bases and V by 6 bases; bases with no gene match: 14. This CDR3 spans 16 amino acids. The V gene's germline CDR1 is SGHRS and CDR2 YFSETQ. The CDR3 DNA sequence: TGCGCCAGCACCGTAATAGCGGGCCTTACAGCCTACGAGCAGTACTTC. Its translation: CASTVIAGLTAYEQYF.

The genes are TRBV4-1 and TRBJ2-5; 9 bases match TRBD1. The CDR3 has 17 residues. V lost 1 base to trimming and J lost 5 bases; unmatched junction nucleotides: 11. Germline loops: CDR1 MGHRA, CDR2 YSYEKL. CDR3 residues: CASSQGGRTGAWETQYF. The CDR3 region has the DNA TGCGCCAGCAGCCAAGGGGGGAGGACAGGGGCTTGGGAGACCCAGTACTTC.

CDR3 DNA: TGTGCCAGTAGTCAACCGGTGTTTGCCCGCACAGATACGCAGTATTTT. This encodes CASSQPVFARTDTQYF. J is TRBJ2-3 and V is TRBV19; D call uncertain. Germline CDR1 LNHDA, CDR2 SQIVND (reference sequence). Between the trimmed V and J ends, which lost 5 bases and 1 base, there was a span of 16 bases. This CDR3 spans 16 amino acids.

The chain is built from TRBV28 and TRBJ1-2, with no clear D. V gave up 8 bases and J gave up 7 bases, with 17 bases separating them. The CDR3 extends over 13 amino acids. Germline loops: CDR1 MDHEN, CDR2 SYDVKM. The CDR3 reads CASSRRSRSGYTF. CDR3 sequence (DNA): TGTGCCAGCTCCAGACGGTCGAGGAGTGGCTACACCTTC.

This rearrangement joins TRBV19 to TRBJ2-1; 8 positions agree with TRBD2. In germline, CDR1 is LNHDA, CDR2 SQIVND (reference sequence). This CDR3 contains 15 residues. V lost 1 base to trimming and J lost 8 bases; unmatched junction nucleotides: 7. This CDR3 reads CASSIVRGGSDEQFF. Written as DNA, the CDR3 is TGTGCCAGTAGTATAGTTCGCGGGGGGTCGGATGAGCAGTTCTTC.

The CDR3 DNA reads as TGTGCCAGCAGCTTTGGGGGCCGCAACACAGATACGCAGTATTTT. Translated: CASSFGGRNTDTQYF. This chain uses TRBV5-4 with TRBJ2-3; perhaps TRBD1 as D (6 bases). The CDR3 sequence is 15 residues long. Germline V gene data show CDR1 as SGHNT and CDR2 as YYREEE (reference sequence). The V gene lost 2 bases and the J gene lost 2 bases, with 12 bases spanning the gap. The full variable domain, rest sourced from reference TRBV5-4 and TRBJ2-3, is ETGVTQSPTHLIKTRGQQVTLRCSSQSGHNTVSWYQQALGQGPQFIFQYYREEENGRGNFPPRFSGLQFPNYSSELNVNALELDDSALYLCASSFGGRNTDTQYFGPGTRLTVL.

The rearrangement joins TRBV19 to TRBJ2-1; TRBD2 aligns across 7 bases. The ends lost 5 bases at V and 2 bases at J; junction bases unmatched: 6. The CDR3 contains 15 residues. CDR1 and CDR2 from the germline V gene are LNHDA and SQIVND (reference sequence). The CDR3 loop reads CASSPGGKPYNEQFF. DNA of the CDR3: TGTGCCAGTAGTCCCGGGGGGAAGCCCTACAATGAGCAGTTCTTC.

The J gene is TRBJ1-3, the V gene TRBV7-3; TRBD1 is a possible D gene (5 bases). Germline CDR1 is SGHTA and CDR2 is FQGTGA. Trimming pared 2 bases from V and 0 bases from J, leaving 11 bases between. The CDR3 has 16 amino acids. DNA of the CDR3: TGTGCCAGCAGCTTATCAGGGCCATTCTCTGGAAACACCATATATTTT. Translating it yields CASSLSGPFSGNTIYF.

The chain links TRBV5-1 to TRBJ2-5, with TRBD2 matching 9 bases. J lost 5 bases, V lost 1 base, and 3 bases had no gene match. This CDR3 is 14 amino acids long. Germline CDR1 reads SGHRS; CDR2 reads YFSETQ. The CDR3 coding sequence is TGCGCCAGCAGCTTGTCTCTAGCGGGGGAGACCCAGTACTTC. It translates to CASSLSLAGETQYF.

This chain links TRBV6-5 with TRBJ1-6, with D tentatively TRBD1 (5 bases). Trimming left V 4 bases short and J 1 base short, with 8 bases between. Germline values: CDR1 MNHEY, CDR2 SVGAGI. The CDR3 spans 15 residues. CDR3 in DNA: TGTGCCAGCAGTTCAGGGAGGTCCTATAATTCACCCCTCCACTTT. Translated, it gives CASSSGRSYNSPLHF.

The chain joins TRBV15 to TRBJ1-2; 7 nucleotides line up with TRBD1. V shed 8 bases and J 6 bases; nucleotides not matched to a gene: 9. CDR3 length equals 13 residues. Germline V CDR1 and CDR2: LNHNV, YYDKDF (reference sequence). CDR3 amino acids: CATYRQGVNGYTF. CDR3 coding DNA: TGTGCCACCTACCGACAGGGAGTGAATGGCTACACCTTC.

The rearrangement links TRBV13 to TRBJ1-6; 9 bases align to TRBD1. CDR1 PRHDT and CDR2 FYEKMQ come from the germline V gene (reference sequence). There are 15 residues in the CDR3. J lost 9 bases, V lost 1 base, and 4 bases had no gene match. The CDR3 region has the DNA TGTGCCAGCAGCTTAGACAGACAGGGGGGTTCACCCCTCCACTTT. Amino acids: CASSLDRQGGSPLHF.

The rearrangement uses TRBV2 and TRBJ2-1, with D possibly matching TRBD2 (5 bases). The CDR3 totals 13 residues. Germline-derived CDR1 and CDR2 are SNHLY and FYNNEI. Deletions cut 4 bases from V and 2 bases from J, with 6 bases between. The CDR3 sequence is CASSGRPYNEQFF. For the CDR3, the DNA is TGTGCCAGCAGTGGGAGGCCCTACAATGAGCAGTTCTTC.

The chain recombines TRBV3-1 (or the pseudogene TRBV3-2) with TRBJ2-1; TRBD2 matches at 8 bases. The CDR3 length is 18 residues. Germline CDR1 LGHDT, CDR2 YNNKEL (reference sequence). J was trimmed by 3 bases and V by 0 bases; bases with no gene match: 10. The CDR3 sequence: CASSQDFSGTRDYNEQFF. DNA of the CDR3: TGTGCCAGCAGCCAAGACTTCTCCGGGACTAGGGACTACAATGAGCAGTTCTTC.

This clone has a single count. V gene TRBV19 combines with J gene TRBJ1-4; D is undetermined. Trimming removed 4 bases at V and 0 bases at J, with 12 bases between. The CDR3 length is 16 residues. Per germline, CDR1 LNHDA and CDR2 SQIVND (reference sequence). CDR3 in DNA: TGTGCCAGTAGTAGCTCTAGAGTTGCAACTAATGAAAAACTGTTTTTT. It encodes CASSSSRVATNEKLFF. The complete variable domain, with remaining parts taken from reference TRBV19 and TRBJ1-4, reads DGGITQSPKYLFRKEGQNVTLSCEQNLNHDAMYWYRQDPGQGLRLIYYSQIVNDFQKGDIAEGYSVSREKKESFPLTVTSAQKNPTAFYLCASSSSRVATNEKLFFGSGTQLSVL.